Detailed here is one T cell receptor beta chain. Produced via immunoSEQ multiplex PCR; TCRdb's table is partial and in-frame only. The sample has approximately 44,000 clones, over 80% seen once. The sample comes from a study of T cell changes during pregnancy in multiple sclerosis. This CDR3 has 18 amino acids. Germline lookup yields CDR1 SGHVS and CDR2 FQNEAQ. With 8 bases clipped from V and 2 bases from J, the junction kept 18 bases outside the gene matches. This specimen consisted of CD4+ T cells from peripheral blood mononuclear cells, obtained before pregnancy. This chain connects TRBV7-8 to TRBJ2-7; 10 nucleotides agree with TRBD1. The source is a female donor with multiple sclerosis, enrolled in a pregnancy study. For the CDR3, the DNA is TGTGCCAGCGGTAGGGCCGGGACAGGGGTCCTCGCCGCCTACGAGCAGTACTTC. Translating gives CASGRAGTGVLAAYEQYF. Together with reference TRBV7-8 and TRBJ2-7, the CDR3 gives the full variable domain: GAGVSQSPRYKVAKRGQDVALRCDPISGHVSLFWYQQALGQGPEFLTYFQNEAQLDKSGLPSDRFFAERPEGSVSTLKIQRTQQEDSAVYLCASGRAGTGVLAAYEQYFGPGTRLTVT.